This T cell receptor beta chain appears in the sequencing data of a study of cytomegalovirus exposure and HLA in healthy donors. Study findings and constraints: Cytomegalovirus-associated status was assigned to some 160 TCR beta chains.

Data came from immunoSEQ multiplex PCR; TCRdb stores just in-frame clones and leaves some out. The sample lists 100,000 to 150,000 clones; roughly 90% were seen once. In the case of this clone: Antigen: not known.

Germline values: CDR1 MGHRA, CDR2 YSYEKL. V was pared by 1 base and J by 3 bases, with 0 bases of the junction left unmatched. The CDR3 covers 16 residues. The clonotype was recovered from a man between 25 and 39 years old in good health and CMV-seronegative. Sequencing was performed on PBMCs. V usage is TRBV4-1 and J usage is TRBJ2-3, with 14 bases that match TRBD2. For the CDR3, the DNA is TGCGCCAGCAGCCAAGGACTAGCGGGAGGGACAGATACGCAGTATTTT. Translated, it gives CASSQGLAGGTDTQYF.